The 21 T cell receptor beta chains reported below all come from one sample, sequenced in a study of blood T cell repertoires in COVID-19. The method was immunoSEQ multiplex PCR; TCRdb's version includes in-frame clones alone and lacks a portion of them. The sample gives hundreds of thousands of clones, around nine tenths of which show up once; approximately 4.3% is in the top ten. The sequenced material came from peripheral blood. The source of these receptors is a woman in her twenties or thirties with acute or convalescent COVID-19.

The genes are TRBV27 and TRBJ1-3; D not resolved. V was trimmed by 3 bases and J by 0 bases, leaving 3 bases between them. The CDR3 runs 13 residues. Germline values: CDR1 MNHEY, CDR2 SMNVEV (reference sequence). CDR3 loop: CASSFSSGNTIYF. DNA of the CDR3: TGTGCCAGCAGTTTCAGCTCTGGAAACACCATATATTTT.

The V and J genes are TRBV13 and TRBJ2-3, with D uncertain. The CDR3 loop spans 13 amino acids. The V end was cut by 6 bases, the J end by 4 bases, with 11 bases between. Germline V lookup: CDR1 PRHDT, CDR2 FYEKMQ (reference sequence). The CDR3 DNA reads as TGTGCCAGCAGTTTCGGGTTGGCAGATACGCAGTATTTT. This codes for CASSFGLADTQYF.

V and J are TRBV6-5 and TRBJ1-2; 7 positions agree with TRBD1. The CDR3 has 13 amino acids. Germline V CDR1 and CDR2: MNHEY, SVGAGI. Unmatched junction bases numbered 4, after V lost 5 bases and J lost 4 bases. The CDR3 bases are TGTGCCAGCAGTACGCGACAGGGCTATGGCTACACCTTC. It is translated as CASSTRQGYGYTF.

The chain has TRBV28 and TRBJ1-1; 8 bases align to TRBD1. Germline lookup yields CDR1 MDHEN and CDR2 SYDVKM. The CDR3 has 13 amino acids. The trim removed 5 bases at V and 5 bases at J, leaving 4 bases unmatched. CDR3: CASSKQGGTEAFF. Written as DNA, the CDR3 is TGTGCCAGCAGTAAACAGGGGGGAACTGAAGCTTTCTTT. Full variable domain (rest looked up from reference TRBV28 and TRBJ1-1): DVKVTQSSRYLVKRTGEKVFLECVQDMDHENMFWYRQDPGLGLRLIYFSYDVKMKEKGDIPEGYSVSREKKERFSLILESASTNQTSMYLCASSKQGGTEAFFGQGTRLTVV.

The chain combines TRBV7-6 with TRBJ1-4; TRBD1 matches at 9 bases. CDR1 SGHVS and CDR2 FNYEAQ come from the germline V gene. J lost 6 bases, V lost 4 bases, and 6 bases had no gene match. This CDR3 region has 15 residues. CDR3 DNA sequence: TGTGCCAGCAGCTCTCGACAGGGGGTAGATGAAAAACTGTTTTTT. Protein: CASSSRQGVDEKLFF.

The genes are TRBV4-1 and TRBJ1-5; D gene uncertain. This CDR3 region has 16 residues. Trimming pared 1 base from V and 2 bases from J, leaving 12 bases between. Germline V gives CDR1 MGHRA, CDR2 YSYEKL. CDR3 coding DNA: TGCGCCAGCAGCCAAGCCGGACTAGCAGGCAATCAGCCCCAGCATTTT. This gives the protein CASSQAGLAGNQPQHF.

The rearrangement joins TRBV7-2 to TRBJ2-7; D is perhaps TRBD1 (5 bases). The germline CDR1 and CDR2 sequences are SGHTA and FQGNSA. V was shortened by 1 base and J by 3 bases, with 7 bases between the two germline ends. CDR3 length equals 13 residues. The CDR3 DNA reads TGTGCCAGCAGCTTAGTACAGGACTACGAGCAGTACTTC. Protein sequence: CASSLVQDYEQYF.

The chain joins TRBV5-4 to TRBJ1-4; 7 bases align to TRBD1. The length of the CDR3 is 15 residues. V gave up 4 bases and J gave up 3 bases; unmatched junction bases: 6. The germline CDR1 and CDR2 sequences are SGHNT and YYREEE (reference sequence). CDR3 sequence (DNA): TGTGCCAGCAGCCGATACAGGGGAGCTAATGAAAAACTGTTTTTT. Protein sequence: CASSRYRGANEKLFF. The full variable domain, in which reference TRBV5-4 and TRBJ1-4 provide the parts outside the CDR3, is ETGVTQSPTHLIKTRGQQVTLRCSSQSGHNTVSWYQQALGQGPQFIFQYYREEENGRGNFPPRFSGLQFPNYSSELNVNALELDDSALYLCASSRYRGANEKLFFGSGTQLSVL.

The chain uses TRBV9 and TRBJ2-3; 8 positions agree with TRBD2. The CDR3 is made up of 16 amino acids. CDR1 SGDLS and CDR2 YYNGEE come from the germline V gene. The trim removed 0 bases at V and 2 bases at J, leaving 5 bases unmatched. The CDR3 nucleotides read TGTGCCAGCAGCGTAGCAAGCGGGGGAACCACAGATACGCAGTATTTT. Its protein is CASSVASGGTTDTQYF.

This chain connects TRBV7-9 to TRBJ2-7; D may be TRBD2 (7 bases). Germline CDR1 reads SEHNR; CDR2 reads FQNEAQ (reference sequence). V lost 7 bases and J lost 0, with 13 bases in between. The CDR3 is made up of 14 amino acids. CDR3 sequence (DNA): TGTGCCAGCATACGGGGGGCCTCCTCCTACGAGCAGTACTTC. Translating gives CASIRGASSYEQYF.

The chain joins TRBV4-1 to TRBJ1-4, with TRBD1 as a possible D gene (6 bases). The CDR3 runs 17 residues. Germline loops: CDR1 MGHRA, CDR2 YSYEKL. V was cut by 4 bases and J by 3 bases, with 18 bases left in between. The CDR3, as DNA: TGCGCCAGCAGCCGCCACAGGGATGGAGCTCCTAATGAAAAACTGTTTTTT. This sequence encodes CASSRHRDGAPNEKLFF.

The chain carries TRBV28 and TRBJ2-1; tentatively, D is TRBD1 (5 bases). Germline CDR1 and CDR2: MDHEN and SYDVKM. The V gene lost 4 bases and the J gene lost 8 bases, with 6 bases spanning the gap. CDR3 size: 11 residues. This CDR3 is CASSSRDEQFF. CDR3 coding DNA: TGTGCCAGCAGTTCCAGGGATGAGCAGTTCTTC.

The chain uses TRBV9 and TRBJ2-7, with unresolved D. V lost 2 bases, J lost 0 bases, and 9 bases lay in between. This CDR3 is built from 14 residues. Per the germline V gene, CDR1 is SGDLS and CDR2 is YYNGEE. The CDR3 region has the DNA TGTGCCAGCAGCGTTGCTATAAGCTCCTACGAGCAGTACTTC. Protein: CASSVAISSYEQYF.

Only one count was recorded for this clone. The chain employs TRBV6-5 and TRBJ1-6, with 8 positions matching TRBD1. CDR3 length: 14 amino acids. From germline, CDR1 is MNHEY and CDR2 SVGAGI. The ends lost 6 bases at V and 10 bases at J; junction bases unmatched: 8. The chain's CDR3 is CASSLDRELSPLHF. DNA for the CDR3: TGTGCCAGCAGCTTGGACAGGGAGTTGTCACCCCTCCACTTT.

This clone was detected only once. CDR3 protein: CASSIQSGGSYNSPLHF. The CDR3 DNA sequence: TGTGCCAGTAGTATTCAGAGCGGTGGCTCCTATAATTCACCCCTCCACTTT. This rearrangement joins TRBV19 to TRBJ1-6, with unresolved D. The CDR3 covers 17 residues. Germline V CDR1 and CDR2: LNHDA, SQIVND (reference sequence). The germline V and J ends were trimmed by 3 bases and 0 bases, with 12 bases remaining between them.

The chain is built from TRBV10-3 and TRBJ2-3, with a weak D call TRBD2 (6 bases). Trimming took off 6 bases at V and 8 bases at J, with 15 bases between the two ends. CDR1 ENHRY and CDR2 SYGVKD come from the germline V gene. The CDR3 runs to 13 residues. The CDR3 nucleotides are TGTGCCATCAGCTGGGACTGGCGGTCTACGCAGTATTTT. This sequence encodes CAISWDWRSTQYF.

This clone was detected only once. This sequence joins TRBV20-1 and TRBJ1-5, with a tentative D call TRBD1 (6 bases). Deletions cut 3 bases from V and 4 bases from J, with 13 bases between. CDR3 length: 14 amino acids. Germline CDR1 DFQATT, CDR2 SNEGSKA (reference sequence). This chain's CDR3 is CSASEIQGNQPQHF. The CDR3 DNA sequence: TGCAGTGCTAGTGAAATCCAGGGGAATCAGCCCCAGCATTTT.

The table lists this clone with a count of one. The chain is built from TRBV28 and TRBJ2-7, with 16 bases lining up with TRBD2. Trimming cost V 5 bases and J 5 bases; bases outside gene matches: 9. This CDR3 region has 17 residues. CDR1 and CDR2 (germline): MDHEN, SYDVKM. The CDR3 sequence is CASSGTSGGALTHEQYF. CDR3 DNA: TGTGCCAGCAGTGGGACTAGCGGGGGGGCCTTAACCCACGAGCAGTACTTC.

The rearrangement joins TRBV30 to TRBJ1-5; unclear D gene. The CDR3 covers 15 residues. V was shortened by 0 bases and J by 0 bases, with 9 bases between the two germline ends. Germline assignment: CDR1 GTSNPN and CDR2 SVGIG (reference sequence). In DNA, the CDR3 is TGTGCCTGGAGTGTGAACGGGGATAGCAATCAGCCCCAGCATTTT. Its protein product is CAWSVNGDSNQPQHF.

The V call is TRBV13, the J call TRBJ2-7, with D perhaps matching TRBD2 (5 bases). V lost 5 bases and J 2 bases, leaving 16 bases between the germline ends. The length of the CDR3 is 15 residues. In germline, CDR1 is PRHDT, CDR2 FYEKMQ (reference sequence). The CDR3 region has the DNA TGTGCCAGCAGCGAGACTGGCCGTAGCGCCTACGAGCAGTACTTC. It specifies CASSETGRSAYEQYF. The variable domain in full, completed from reference TRBV13 and TRBJ2-7, reads AAGVIQSPRHLIKEKRETATLKCYPIPRHDTVYWYQQGPGQDPQFLISFYEKMQSDKGSIPDRFSAQQFSDYHSELNMSSLELGDSALYFCASSETGRSAYEQYFGPGTRLTVT.

The rearrangement uses TRBV28 and TRBJ1-1, with D maybe TRBD1 (5 bases). Germline loops: CDR1 MDHEN, CDR2 SYDVKM. The V end was cut by 3 bases, the J end by 1 base, with 21 bases between. The length of the CDR3 is 18 residues. The CDR3 coding sequence is TGTGCCAGCAGTTTGGTTCCGTCTTTGGGGCAGCCGAACACTGAAGCTTTCTTT. Translated: CASSLVPSLGQPNTEAFF. The full variable domain, its missing parts supplied by reference TRBV28 and TRBJ1-1, is DVKVTQSSRYLVKRTGEKVFLECVQDMDHENMFWYRQDPGLGLRLIYFSYDVKMKEKGDIPEGYSVSREKKERFSLILESASTNQTSMYLCASSLVPSLGQPNTEAFFGQGTRLTVV.